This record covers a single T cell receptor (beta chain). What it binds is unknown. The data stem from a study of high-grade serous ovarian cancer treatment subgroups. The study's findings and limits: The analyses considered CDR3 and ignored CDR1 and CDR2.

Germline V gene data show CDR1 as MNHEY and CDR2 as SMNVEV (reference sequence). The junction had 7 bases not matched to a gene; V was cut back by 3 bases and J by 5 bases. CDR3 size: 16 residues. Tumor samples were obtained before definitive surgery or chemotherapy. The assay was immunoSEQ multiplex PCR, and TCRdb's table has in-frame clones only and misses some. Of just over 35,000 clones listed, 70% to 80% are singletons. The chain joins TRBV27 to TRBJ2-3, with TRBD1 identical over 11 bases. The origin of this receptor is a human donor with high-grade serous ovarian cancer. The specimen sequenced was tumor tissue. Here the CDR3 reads CASSFLGTGGGDTQYF. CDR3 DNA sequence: TGTGCCAGCAGTTTTTTGGGGACAGGGGGAGGAGATACGCAGTATTTT.